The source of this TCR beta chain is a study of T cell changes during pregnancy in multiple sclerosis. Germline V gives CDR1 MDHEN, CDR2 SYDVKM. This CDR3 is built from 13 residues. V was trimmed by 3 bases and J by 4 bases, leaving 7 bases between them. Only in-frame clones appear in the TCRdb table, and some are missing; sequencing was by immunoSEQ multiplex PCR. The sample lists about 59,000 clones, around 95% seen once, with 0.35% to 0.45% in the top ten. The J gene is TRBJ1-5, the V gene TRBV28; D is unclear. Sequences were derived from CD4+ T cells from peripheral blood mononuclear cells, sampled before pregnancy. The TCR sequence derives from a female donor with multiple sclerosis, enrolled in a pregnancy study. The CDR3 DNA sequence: TGTGCCAGCAGTTTTTTTTTAAATCAGCCCCAGCATTTT. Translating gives CASSFFLNQPQHF.